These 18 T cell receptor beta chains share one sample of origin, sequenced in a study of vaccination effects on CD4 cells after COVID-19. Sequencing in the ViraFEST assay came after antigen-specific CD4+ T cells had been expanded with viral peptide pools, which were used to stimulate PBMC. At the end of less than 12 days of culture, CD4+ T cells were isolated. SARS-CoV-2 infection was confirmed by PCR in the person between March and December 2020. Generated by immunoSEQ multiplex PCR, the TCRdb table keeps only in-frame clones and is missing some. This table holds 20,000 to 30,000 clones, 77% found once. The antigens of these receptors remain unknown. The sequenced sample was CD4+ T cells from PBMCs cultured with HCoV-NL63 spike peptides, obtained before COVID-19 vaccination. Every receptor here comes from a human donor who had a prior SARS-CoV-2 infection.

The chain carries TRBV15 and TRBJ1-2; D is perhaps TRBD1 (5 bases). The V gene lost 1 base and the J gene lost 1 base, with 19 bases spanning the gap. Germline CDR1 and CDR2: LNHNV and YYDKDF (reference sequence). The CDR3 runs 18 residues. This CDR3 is CATSRVGTGRPLNYGYTF. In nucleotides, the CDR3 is TGTGCCACCAGCAGAGTTGGTACAGGACGTCCCCTTAACTATGGCTACACCTTC. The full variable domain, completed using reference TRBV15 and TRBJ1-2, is DAMVIQNPRYQVTQFGKPVTLSCSQTLNHNVMYWYQQKSSQAPKLLFHYYDKDFNNEADTPDNFQSRRPNTSFCFLDIRSPGLGDTAMYLCATSRVGTGRPLNYGYTFGSGTRLTVV.

The CDR3 spells CASRILAHNEQFF. The DNA for the CDR3 is TGTGCCAGCAGAATCCTAGCCCACAATGAGCAGTTCTTC. The J gene is TRBJ2-1, the V gene TRBV6-5, with D maybe TRBD2 (5 bases). V lost 6 bases and J lost 5, with 11 bases in between. CDR1 MNHEY and CDR2 SVGAGI come from the germline V gene. The CDR3 extends over 13 amino acids.

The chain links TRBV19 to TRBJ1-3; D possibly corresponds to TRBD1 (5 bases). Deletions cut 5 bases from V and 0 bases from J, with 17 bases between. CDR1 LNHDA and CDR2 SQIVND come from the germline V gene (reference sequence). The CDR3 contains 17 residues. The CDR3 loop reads CASSVGGGDLSGNTIYF. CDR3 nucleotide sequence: TGTGCCAGTAGTGTAGGCGGTGGGGACCTCTCTGGAAACACCATATATTTT.

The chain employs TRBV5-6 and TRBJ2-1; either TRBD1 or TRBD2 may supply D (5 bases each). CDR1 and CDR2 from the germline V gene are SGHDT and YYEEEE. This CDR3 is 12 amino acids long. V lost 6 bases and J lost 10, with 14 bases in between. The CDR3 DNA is TGTGCCAGCACCTGGTTCGGGGCCGAGCAGTTCTTC. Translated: CASTWFGAEQFF. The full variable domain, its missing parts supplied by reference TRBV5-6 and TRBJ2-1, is DAGVTQSPTHLIKTRGQQVTLRCSPKSGHDTVSWYQQALGQGPQFIFQYYEEEERQRGNFPDRFSGHQFPNYSSELNVNALLLGDSALYLCASTWFGAEQFFGPGTRLTVL.

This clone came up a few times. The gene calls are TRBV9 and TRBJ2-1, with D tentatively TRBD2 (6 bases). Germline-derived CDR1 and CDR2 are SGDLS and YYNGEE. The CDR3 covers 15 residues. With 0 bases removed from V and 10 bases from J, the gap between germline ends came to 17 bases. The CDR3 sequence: CASSVGIEEGREQFF. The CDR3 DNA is TGTGCCAGCAGCGTAGGGATTGAGGAGGGACGGGAGCAGTTCTTC.

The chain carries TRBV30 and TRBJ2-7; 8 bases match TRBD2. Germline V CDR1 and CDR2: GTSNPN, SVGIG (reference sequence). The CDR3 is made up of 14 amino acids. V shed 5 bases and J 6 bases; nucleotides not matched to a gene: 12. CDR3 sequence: CAWDTGTSTPEQYF. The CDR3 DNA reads TGTGCCTGGGATACCGGGACTAGTACTCCCGAGCAGTACTTC.

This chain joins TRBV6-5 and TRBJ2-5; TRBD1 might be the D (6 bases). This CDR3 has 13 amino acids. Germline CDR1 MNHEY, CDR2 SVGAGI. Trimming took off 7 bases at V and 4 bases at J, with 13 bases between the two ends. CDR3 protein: CASKWGQGETQYF. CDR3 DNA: TGTGCCAGCAAGTGGGGGCAGGGAGAGACCCAGTACTTC.

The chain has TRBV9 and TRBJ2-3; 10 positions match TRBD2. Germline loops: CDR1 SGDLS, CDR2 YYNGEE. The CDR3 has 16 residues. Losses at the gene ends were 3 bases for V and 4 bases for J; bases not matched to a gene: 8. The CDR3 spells CASSGRTSGRSDTQYF. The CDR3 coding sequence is TGTGCCAGCAGCGGAAGGACTAGCGGTAGATCAGATACGCAGTATTTT.

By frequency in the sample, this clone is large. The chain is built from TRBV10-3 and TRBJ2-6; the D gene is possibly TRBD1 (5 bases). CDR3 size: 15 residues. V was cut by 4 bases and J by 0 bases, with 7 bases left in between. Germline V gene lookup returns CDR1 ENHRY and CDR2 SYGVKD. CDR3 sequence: CAISGQISGANVLTF. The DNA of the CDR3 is TGTGCCATCAGTGGACAGATCTCTGGGGCCAACGTCCTGACTTTC.

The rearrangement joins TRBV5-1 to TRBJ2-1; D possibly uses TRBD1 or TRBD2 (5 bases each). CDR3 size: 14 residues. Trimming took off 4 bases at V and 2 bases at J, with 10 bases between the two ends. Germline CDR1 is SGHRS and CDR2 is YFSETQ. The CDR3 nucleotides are TGCGCCAGCAGCGACCAGGGACCCTACAATGAGCAGTTCTTC. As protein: CASSDQGPYNEQFF. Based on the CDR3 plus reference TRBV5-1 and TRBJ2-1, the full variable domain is KAGVTQTPRYLIKTRGQQVTLSCSPISGHRSVSWYQQTPGQGLQFLFEYFSETQRNKGNFPGRFSGRQFSNSRSEMNVSTLELGDSALYLCASSDQGPYNEQFFGPGTRLTVL.

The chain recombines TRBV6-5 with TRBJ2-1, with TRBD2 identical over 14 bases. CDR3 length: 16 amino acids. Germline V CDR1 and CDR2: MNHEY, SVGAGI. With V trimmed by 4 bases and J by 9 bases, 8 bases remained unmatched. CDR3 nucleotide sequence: TGTGCCAGCAGTTCCTTGGGACTAGCGGGAGTTGGTGAGCAGTTCTTC. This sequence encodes CASSSLGLAGVGEQFF.

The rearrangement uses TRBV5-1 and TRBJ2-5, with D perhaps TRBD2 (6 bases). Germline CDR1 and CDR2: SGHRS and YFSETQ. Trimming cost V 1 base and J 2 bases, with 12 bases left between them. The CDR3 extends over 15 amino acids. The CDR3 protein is CASSLSGLTQETQYF. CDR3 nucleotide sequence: TGCGCCAGCAGCTTGTCGGGACTTACACAAGAGACCCAGTACTTC.

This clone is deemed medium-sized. CDR3 protein: CASSPLGTSGRGEQFF. Here the CDR3 DNA reads TGTGCCAGCAGCCCTCTCGGGACTAGCGGGAGAGGTGAGCAGTTCTTC. V gene TRBV6-2 or TRBV6-3 combines with J gene TRBJ2-1; the match to TRBD2 covers 14 bases. Germline loops: CDR1 MNHEY, CDR2 SVGEGT. The V gene end was trimmed by 6 bases and the J gene end by 9 bases; junction bases not matched to a gene: 10. This CDR3 has 16 amino acids.

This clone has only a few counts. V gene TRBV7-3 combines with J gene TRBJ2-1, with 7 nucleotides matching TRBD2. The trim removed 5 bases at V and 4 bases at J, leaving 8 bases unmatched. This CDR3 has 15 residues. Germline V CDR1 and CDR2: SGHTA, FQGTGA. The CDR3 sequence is CASSPQPGGYNEQFF. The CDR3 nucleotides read TGTGCCAGCAGCCCCCAGCCGGGAGGATACAATGAGCAGTTCTTC. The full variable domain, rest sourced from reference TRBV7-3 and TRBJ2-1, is GAGVSQTPSNKVTEKGKYVELRCDPISGHTALYWYRQSLGQGPEFLIYFQGTGAADDSGLPNDRFFAVRPEGSVSTLKIQRTERGDSAVYLCASSPQPGGYNEQFFGPGTRLTVL.

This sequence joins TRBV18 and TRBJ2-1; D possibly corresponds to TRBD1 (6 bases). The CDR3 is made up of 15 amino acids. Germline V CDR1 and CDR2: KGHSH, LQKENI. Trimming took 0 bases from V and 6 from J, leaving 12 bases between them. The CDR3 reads CASSPPGHRFNEQFF. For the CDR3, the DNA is TGTGCCAGCTCACCACCGGGACACCGATTCAATGAGCAGTTCTTC. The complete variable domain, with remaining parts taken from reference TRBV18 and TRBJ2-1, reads NAGVMQNPRHLVRRRGQEARLRCSPMKGHSHVYWYRQLPEEGLKFMVYLQKENIIDESGMPKERFSAEFPKEGPSILRIQQVVRGDSAAYFCASSPPGHRFNEQFFGPGTRLTVL.

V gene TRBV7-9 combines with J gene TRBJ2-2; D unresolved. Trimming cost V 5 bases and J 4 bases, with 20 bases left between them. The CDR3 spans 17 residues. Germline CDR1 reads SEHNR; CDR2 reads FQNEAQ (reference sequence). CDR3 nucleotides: TGTGCCAGCAGCCCCGGAATGGCAGGAACGAGCACCGGGGAGCTGTTTTTT. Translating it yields CASSPGMAGTSTGELFF.

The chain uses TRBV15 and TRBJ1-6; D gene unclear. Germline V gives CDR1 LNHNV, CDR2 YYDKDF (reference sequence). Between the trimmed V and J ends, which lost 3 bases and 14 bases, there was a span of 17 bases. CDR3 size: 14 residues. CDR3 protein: CATSSLRDYPTLHF. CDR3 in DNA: TGTGCCACCAGCAGCTTACGGGATTACCCTACCCTCCACTTT. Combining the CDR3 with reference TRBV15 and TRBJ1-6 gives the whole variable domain DAMVIQNPRYQVTQFGKPVTLSCSQTLNHNVMYWYQQKSSQAPKLLFHYYDKDFNNEADTPDNFQSRRPNTSFCFLDIRSPGLGDTAMYLCATSSLRDYPTLHFGNGTRLTVT.

CDR3 region: CASSQEPPGQTYEQYF. CDR3 in DNA: TGTGCCAGCAGCCAAGAGCCCCCGGGCCAAACCTACGAGCAGTACTTC. V gene TRBV4-2 combines with J gene TRBJ2-7; D unresolved. CDR1 is LGHNA and CDR2 is YNFKEQ in the germline V gene. The V end lost 0 bases, the J end lost 2 bases, and 14 bases lay between the germline ends. This CDR3 spans 16 amino acids.